Shown below are 10 T cell receptor beta chains from a single sample sequenced in a study of human T cells and chemical hapten exposure. TCRdb analysed the RACE reads with MiXCR anew, one entry per CDR3 protein. Of some 41,000 distinct CDR3 sequences detected, over 3.5% appear once; the ten largest clones hold 20% to 30%. The sample's time point: patch test 1, 2 weeks after DPC sensitization. The treatment is: therapeutic diphenylcyclopropenone sensitization with weekly scalp DPC. Total RNA was isolated from unfractionated whole blood. This material consisted of whole blood, taken in connection with sensitization to the hapten diphenylcyclopropenone (DPC). These receptors came from a man aged 45-60 years with alopecia areata. Some clones in this sample may be carry-over from other donors' samples.

This clonotype was counted only a few times. The chain employs TRBV12-3 or TRBV12-4 and TRBJ1-1; unclear D gene. V shed 2 bases and J shed 2 bases, with 12 bases lying between them. The CDR3 spans 15 residues. CDR3 region: CASSLRSVANTEAFF. The DNA for the CDR3 is TGTGCCAGCAGTTTACGGTCAGTCGCTAACACTGAAGCTTTCTTT.

This clonotype was observed at least ten times. This chain connects TRBV4-2 to TRBJ1-5, with a possible D match to TRBD1 (6 bases). The V and J ends lost 0 bases and 7 bases respectively, with 13 bases between them. CDR3 length: 15 residues. The germline gives CDR1 LGHNA, CDR2 YNFKEQ. CDR3 residues: CASSQDPQGSQPQHF. The CDR3 DNA reads as TGTGCCAGCAGCCAAGATCCACAGGGCAGCCAGCCCCAGCATTTT.

This clonotype has ten or more counts. The gene calls are TRBV28 and TRBJ2-7, with 8 positions matching TRBD1. The CDR3 covers 15 residues. The germline CDR1 and CDR2 sequences are MDHEN and SYDVKM. J gave up 4 bases and V 4 bases, and 9 bases lay outside the gene matches. In DNA form, the CDR3 reads TGTGCCAGCAGTTCTCTCCGCAGGGGGCTTTACGAGCAGTACTTC. This translates into CASSSLRRGLYEQYF.

This clonotype was seen many times. The chain uses TRBV29-1 and TRBJ1-2; 7 bases line up with TRBD1. V shed 1 base and J 2 bases; nucleotides not matched to a gene: 4. The CDR3 length is 14 residues. Germline V CDR1 and CDR2: SQVTM, ANQGSEA. The CDR3: CSVEVTGQNYGYTF. CDR3 DNA sequence: TGCAGCGTTGAAGTGACGGGACAGAACTATGGCTACACCTTC.

This clonotype was seen a few times. The chain joins TRBV7-2 to TRBJ2-2, with D unclear. The CDR3 extends over 15 amino acids. The ends were cut back, 1 base at V and 1 base at J, with 7 bases in the middle. Germline V gene data show CDR1 as SGHTA and CDR2 as FQGNSA. The CDR3 protein is CASSLEAVNTGELFF. The CDR3 DNA is TGTGCCAGCAGCTTAGAGGCAGTGAACACCGGGGAGCTGTTTTTT.

In its sample, this clonotype was seen many times. V usage is TRBV29-1 and J usage is TRBJ2-7; D perhaps matches TRBD1 (5 bases). The V and J ends lost 2 bases and 7 bases respectively, with 12 bases between them. CDR1 is SQVTM and CDR2 is ANQGSEA in the germline V gene. The CDR3 spans 12 residues. The CDR3 sequence is CSVELRVGEQYF. CDR3 bases: TGCAGCGTTGAACTCAGGGTGGGGGAGCAGTACTTC.

There are many counts of this clonotype. The chain joins TRBV7-9 to TRBJ2-1; the D gene is possibly TRBD2 (6 bases). V shed 9 bases and J shed 0 bases, with 15 bases lying between them. Germline CDR1 SEHNR, CDR2 FQNEAQ (reference sequence). CDR3 length equals 15 residues. CDR3 DNA: TGTGCCAGGACCTTTTCGGGGGTCTCCTACAATGAGCAGTTCTTC. Residues: CARTFSGVSYNEQFF.

In this sample, this clonotype turned up a few times. The chain carries TRBV12-3 or TRBV12-4 and TRBJ1-5, with D maybe TRBD1 (6 bases). CDR3 length: 15 amino acids. Trimming removed 5 bases from V and 2 bases from J, with 13 bases in between. The CDR3 DNA is TGTGCCAGCAGTAGAGGGGGGGCCGGCAATCAGCCCCAGCATTTT. Protein sequence: CASSRGGAGNQPQHF.

In this sample, this clonotype turned up many times. The genes are TRBV20-1 and TRBJ2-2; tentatively, D is TRBD1 (6 bases). CDR3 length: 17 residues. The germline V and J ends were trimmed by 4 bases and 4 bases, with 22 bases remaining between them. From germline, CDR1 is DFQATT and CDR2 SNEGSKA (reference sequence). The CDR3 DNA follows: TGCAGTGCTACTTCCTACAAATCCCAGGGGCGCACCGGGGAGCTGTTTTTT. Its protein is CSATSYKSQGRTGELFF.

This clonotype was seen many times. At one boundary the junction diverges from the germline segment, which might be a read error. The CDR3: CASSLTGQGASEAF. The CDR3 nucleotides read TGTGCCAGCAGCTTGACGGGACAGGGGGCGTCGGAGGCCTTT. This chain links TRBV5-6 with TRBJ2-3; 12 nucleotides align to TRBD1. The CDR3 is 14 amino acids. Germline V gene sequence: CDR1 SGHDT, CDR2 YYEEEE.